This TCR beta chain was found in a study of Graves' ophthalmopathy and Graves' hyperthyroidism listed by TCRdb under 2018. The study in broad terms: Peripheral blood was collected at initial diagnosis, before any treatment. The 90 to 100 discovery patients were randomly divided into training and test sets at a 7:3 ratio. T-cell repertoires of thyroid tissue and blood were compared in over 5 hyperthyroidism patients. For independent validation, a separate cohort was made up of approximately 19 hyperthyroidism patients plus 17 patients who later progressed from hyperthyroidism to ophthalmopathy. Following sampling, methimazole starting at 30 mg daily was administered to hyperthyroidism patients, and high-dose intravenous methylprednisolone was administered to ophthalmopathy patients. To explore V-J signatures distinguishing ophthalmopathy from hyperthyroidism, a discovery set of more than 95 patients (around 42 ophthalmopathy, about 57 stable hyperthyroidism) was enrolled. The study used TCR beta repertoire signatures to distinguish Graves' ophthalmopathy from Graves' hyperthyroidism and to predict progression to ophthalmopathy. In total, some 130 blood samples were TCR-sequenced: some 40 ophthalmopathy, roughly 80 hyperthyroidism and about 17 hyperthyroidism-to-ophthalmopathy patients.

Ophthalmopathy patients had moderately to severely active disease, Clinical Activity Score of at least 3, NOSPECS grade of at least 4, and disease duration under 3 months. Patients were excluded if they had other autoimmune diseases, uncontrolled infections, pregnancy or lactation. Clinical symptoms, serum thyroxine, TRAb, thyroid ultrasound and orbital computed tomography were used for diagnosis. PBMCs were isolated from 10 ml of fresh peripheral blood by Ficoll-Paque density gradient centrifugation. Total RNA was extracted using Trizol reagent, and RNA quality was checked on an Agilent 2100 Bioanalyzer. From the cysteine up to the phenylalanine, the CDR3 has a length of 14 residues. Only CDR3 DNA is held: 42 bases, read in frame from base 1. According to the germline V gene, CDR1 reads MNHNS and CDR2 reads SASEGT. Germline trimming: 6 bases from V, 1 base from J; junction bases outside gene matches: 4.

TCR beta CDR3 regions were amplified from RNA transcripts for repertoire sequencing. A first-round RT-PCR used HTBI primers with the Qiagen OneStep RT-PCR kit, followed by a second-round multiplex PCR, size selection and purification. Sequencing of the libraries was carried out on an Illumina HiSeq2000 in paired-end mode with 100 bp reads. Processing in the source paper ran as follows. SOAPnuke was used to process the reads, removing any read that contained adapters or uncalled bases, had a mean Phred below 15, or lacked an exact match to the constant primer or identifier. COPE v1.2.5 was used to merge the high-quality paired reads. Unique nucleotide sequences were defined as clonotypes and aligned to IMGT TRB V, D and J references using MiTCR v1.1. The analysis was limited to V-J combinations with a frequency above 0.0001, which together covered 99.2% of repertoires. For each V-J combination, a TCR clonal expansion and chaos score was defined as F50 clonal expansion divided by the chaos observed in the TCRdist matrix. Welch's t-statistics and random forest were used to narrow the features down to around 13 V-J combinations, which were then fed into a naive Bayes classifier. The Morisita-Horn index was used to measure how similar the thyroid and blood repertoires were. TCRdb applied fastp at Q25 and MiXCR to the public reads, then kept only in-frame beta chains. Every entry covers one CDR3 protein and lists the most common genes and DNA from its rows. The V and J calls reflect TCRdb's pipeline rather than the authors' work. A total of approximately 460,000 distinct CDR3 sequences appear in this sample, approximately 15% of them only once. Jointly, the top ten make up 9.8% of the sample.

About this clonotype itself: Its target antigen remains unknown. Base qualities are not recorded, but no much larger clone differs from it by a single base.

Paper-wide results and their limitations: No statistical method was used to set the sample size in advance, and the investigators knew which group each participant was assigned to. Ophthalmopathy was separated from stable hyperthyroidism by the 13-signature model with 87.88% sensitivity and about 83% specificity in cross-validation and with 80%/75% in the test set. In validation, the model predicted ophthalmopathy progression with about 71% sensitivity and approximately 78% specificity; some 13 predicted patients were CT-confirmed with GO in a median of approximately 6.2 months. Among expanded thyroid clonotypes with frequency above 0.001, most also showed up in blood, which suggests that blood repertoires may reflect the thyroid immune response.

The rearrangement combines TRBV6-1 with TRBJ1-1; 8 bases in between match TRBD1. The sequencing sample was made of blood. This receptor was identified in a woman aged 25 to 39 with Graves' ophthalmopathy. Donor details come from another sample of the same person, matched by shared clones. The CDR3 amino acid sequence is: CASRRQGSNTEAFF. The sequenced DNA: TGTGCCAGCAGAAGACAGGGGTCGAACACTGAAGCTTTCTTT.